The rows below give T cell receptor beta chains drawn from one sample of a study of blood T cells in healthy people across ages. MiXCR was run by TCRdb on the 5' RACE reads, yielding one entry per CDR3 protein. The sample yields about 830,000 distinct CDR3 sequences, approximately 65% seen once. Source material: blood. These receptor sequences come from a man in his thirties or forties in good health. Each CDR3 is given with its conserved first and last residue. The D gene is left open where the match is weak.

V,D,J,DNA,CDR3
TRBV5-1,.,TRBJ2-6,TGCGCCAGCAGCTGGGAACCTGGGAAGTGGGGGACGGGGGCCAACGTCCTGACTTTC,CASSWEPGKWGTGANVLTF
TRBV20-1,TRBD2,TRBJ2-1,TGCAGTGCGGTCGAGAGCGGGGGGCTATACAATGAGCAGTTCTTC,CSAVESGGLYNEQFF
TRBV5-1,.,TRBJ2-2,TGCGCCAGCAGCTGGGGCCGTCCCGGGGAGCAGTTTTTT,CASSWGRPGEQFF
TRBV5-1,.,TRBJ1-2,TGCGTCAGCAGCTTGGTGACCGTCTCAGGACCGGAAGGCTACACCTTC,CVSSLVTVSGPEGYTF
TRBV28,.,TRBJ2-7,TGTGCCAGCAGTTTATGGCGGACAGTACCCTACGAGCAGTACTTC,CASSLWRTVPYEQYF
TRBV5-1,.,TRBJ2-1,TGCGCCAGCAGCCCAAATTTGGACAATGAGCAGTTCTTC,CASSPNLDNEQFF
TRBV6-5,.,TRBJ2-3,TGTGCCAGCAGTTACGGAAGGAATAGCTCCACAGATACGCAGTATTTT,CASSYGRNSSTDTQYF
TRBV6-5,.,TRBJ2-7,TGTGCCAGCAGTTACGGGGTCCTCACCGAGCAGTACTTC,CASSYGVLTEQYF
TRBV7-9,TRBD1,TRBJ2-5,TGTGCCAGCAGCCCGGGACAGCTTGGGGAGACCCAGTACTTC,CASSPGQLGETQYF
TRBV10-3,.,TRBJ1-1,TGTGCCATCAGCGGGGCCCAGGGTAAGAACACTGAAGCTTTCTTT,CAISGAQGKNTEAFF
TRBV7-2,TRBD2,TRBJ2-1,TGTGCCAGCAGCTTAAAAAGCGGGGAGATCTACAATGAGCAGTTCTTC,CASSLKSGEIYNEQFF